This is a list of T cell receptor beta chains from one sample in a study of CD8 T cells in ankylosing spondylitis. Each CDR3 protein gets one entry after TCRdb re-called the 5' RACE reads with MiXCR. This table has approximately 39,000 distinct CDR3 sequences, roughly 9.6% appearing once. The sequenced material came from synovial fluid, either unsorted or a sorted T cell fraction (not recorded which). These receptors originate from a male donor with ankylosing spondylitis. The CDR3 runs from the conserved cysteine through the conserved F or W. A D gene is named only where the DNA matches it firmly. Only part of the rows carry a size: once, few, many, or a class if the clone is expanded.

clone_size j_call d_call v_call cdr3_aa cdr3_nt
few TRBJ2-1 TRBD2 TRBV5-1 CASSTSDEQFF TGCGCCAGCAGCACTAGCGATGAGCAGTTCTTC
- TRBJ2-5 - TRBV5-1 CASRTSGEQETQYF TGCGCCAGCAGGACCTCCGGCGAGCAAGAGACCCAGTACTTC
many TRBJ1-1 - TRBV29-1 CSVDSGGLPVEAFF TGCAGCGTTGATTCAGGCGGCCTGCCGGTGGAAGCTTTCTTT
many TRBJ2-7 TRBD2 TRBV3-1 CASSQGRTSGTYEQYF TGTGCCAGCAGCCAAGGGAGGACTAGCGGGACGTACGAGCAGTACTTC
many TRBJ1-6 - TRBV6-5 CASSSPGTGNSPLHF TGTGCCAGCAGTTCACCGGGGACGGGAAATTCACCCCTCCACTTT
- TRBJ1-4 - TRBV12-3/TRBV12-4 CASSLLGDGEKLFF TGTGCCAGCAGTTTATTGGGGGACGGGGAAAAACTGTTTTTT
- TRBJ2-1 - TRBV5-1 CASSFSAYMTFYNEQFF TGCGCCAGCAGCTTTTCGGCCTACATGACCTTCTACAATGAGCAGTTCTTC
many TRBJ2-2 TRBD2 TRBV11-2 CASSPGLAFTGELFF TGTGCCAGCAGCCCTGGACTAGCTTTCACCGGGGAGCTGTTTTTT
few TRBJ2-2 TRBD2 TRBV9 CASSAGGRAISGELFF TGTGCCAGCAGCGCGGGGGGGAGGGCCATATCCGGGGAGCTGTTTTTT
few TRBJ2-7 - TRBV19 CASSIRSSVEQYF TGTGCCAGTAGTATCAGGTCTAGCGTCGAGCAGTACTTC
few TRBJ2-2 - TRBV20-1 CSERTSGTFYTGELFF TGCAGTGAGAGGACCTCCGGGACCTTTTACACCGGGGAGCTGTTTTTT
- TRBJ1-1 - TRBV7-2 CASSLEGVWQNTEAFF TGTGCCAGCAGCTTAGAGGGGGTGTGGCAGAACACTGAAGCTTTCTTT
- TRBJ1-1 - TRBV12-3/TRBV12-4 CASSFGPGREAFF -
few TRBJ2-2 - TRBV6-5 CASSYDSLMNTGELFF TGTGCCAGCAGTTACGACTCGCTAATGAACACCGGGGAGCTGTTTTTT
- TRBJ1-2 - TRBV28 CASSAYGARGYTF TGTGCCAGCTCTGCTTACGGGGCGCGGGGCTACACCTTC
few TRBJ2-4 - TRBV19 CASSIGGLNIQYF TGTGCCAGTAGTATAGGAGGGTTAAACATTCAGTACTTC
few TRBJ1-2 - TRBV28 CASSEAGIGYTF TGTGCCAGCAGTGAGGCTGGAATTGGCTACACCTTC
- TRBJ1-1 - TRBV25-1 CASSELEFPGMNTEAFF TGTGCCAGCAGTGAATTAGAATTTCCAGGAATGAACACTGAAGCTTTCTTT
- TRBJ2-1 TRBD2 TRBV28 CASSQQDPLVFRGSGRNEQFF TGTGCCAGCAGTCAGCAAGATCCCCTTGTTTTTCGCGGGAGTGGCCGAAATGAGCAGTTCTTC
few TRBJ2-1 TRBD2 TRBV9 CASSVVAGAYNEQFF TGTGCCAGCAGCGTAGTAGCGGGAGCCTACAATGAGCAGTTCTTC
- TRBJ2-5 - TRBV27 CASSLGGNQETQYF TGTGCCAGCAGTTTAGGGGGGAACCAAGAGACCCAGTACTTC
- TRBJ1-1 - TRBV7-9 CASSLELGGWNTEAFF TGTGCCAGCAGCTTAGAGTTAGGAGGATGGAACACTGAAGCTTTCTTT
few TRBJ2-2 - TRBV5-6 CASSIVGRSNTGELFF TGTGCCAGCAGCATCGTCGGCAGGTCGAACACCGGGGAGCTGTTTTTT
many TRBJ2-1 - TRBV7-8 CASSFLVGEAVDNEQFF TGTGCCAGCAGCTTCTTGGTTGGCGAAGCTGTGGACAATGAGCAGTTCTTC
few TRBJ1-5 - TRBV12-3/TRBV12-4 CASSWEGGQPQHF TGTGCCAGCAGTTGGGAGGGGGGTCAGCCCCAGCATTTT
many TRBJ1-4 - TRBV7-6 CASSLGGFEKLFF TGTGCCAGCAGCTTAGGAGGGTTTGAAAAACTGTTTTTT
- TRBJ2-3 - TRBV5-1 CASSLAGGVTQYF TGCGCCAGCAGCTTGGCTGGCGGGGTTACGCAGTATTTT
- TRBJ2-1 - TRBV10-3 CAISESGLIWADEQFF TGTGCCATCAGTGAGTCGGGACTCATATGGGCGGATGAGCAGTTCTTC
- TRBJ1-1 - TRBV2 CASRINMNTEAFF TGTGCCAGCAGAATTAATATGAACACTGAAGCTTTCTTT
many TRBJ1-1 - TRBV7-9 CASSNWDTEAFF TGTGCCAGCAGCAACTGGGACACTGAAGCTTTCTTT
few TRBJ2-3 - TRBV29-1 CSVTPGDFTVSTDTQYF TGCAGCGTCACCCCAGGGGACTTCACGGTTAGCACAGATACGCAGTATTTT
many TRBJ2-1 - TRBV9 CASSVNWAPYNEQFF TGTGCCAGCAGCGTAAACTGGGCCCCCTACAATGAGCAGTTCTTC
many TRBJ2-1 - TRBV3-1 CASSQGNGGTRFF TGTGCCAGCAGCCAAGGTAACGGGGGCACCCGGTTCTTC
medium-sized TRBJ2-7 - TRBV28 CASSFGPARTYEQYF TGTGCCAGCAGTTTCGGGCCGGCCAGGACCTACGAGCAGTACTTC
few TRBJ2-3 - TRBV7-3 CASHQWGLTDTQYF TGTGCCAGCCACCAGTGGGGCCTCACAGATACGCAGTATTTT
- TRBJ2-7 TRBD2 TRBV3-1 CASKPAGGLSHEQYF TGTGCCAGCAAACCAGCGGGAGGACTCTCCCACGAGCAGTACTTC
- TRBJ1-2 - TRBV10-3 CAIKPGPRDYGYTF TGTGCCATCAAACCGGGGCCGCGTGACTATGGCTACACCTTC
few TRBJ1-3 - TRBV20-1 CSASWGNTIYF TGCAGTGCTTCTTGGGGAAACACCATATATTTT
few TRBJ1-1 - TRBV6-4 CASSPSISKDTEAFF TGTGCCAGCAGTCCCTCTATATCTAAGGACACTGAAGCTTTCTTT
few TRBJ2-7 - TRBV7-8 CASSKPLYEQYF TGTGCCAGCAGTAAACCCCTCTACGAGCAGTACTTC
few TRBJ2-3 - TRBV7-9 CASSGTGTDSTDTQYF TGTGCCAGCAGCGGCACAGGGACGGATAGCACAGATACGCAGTATTTT
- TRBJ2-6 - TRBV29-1 CSVGNYGPGANVLTF TGCAGCGTTGGGAACTATGGGCCTGGGGCCAACGTCCTGACTTTC
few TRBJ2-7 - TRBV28 CASSFGQGYEQYF TGTGCCAGCAGTTTTGGTCAGGGCTACGAGCAGTACTTC
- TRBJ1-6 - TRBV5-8 CASSRDFTGSPLHF TGTGCCAGCAGCCGAGACTTCACAGGGTCACCCCTCCACTTT
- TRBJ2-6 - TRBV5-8 CASSSLQGIPSGANVLTF TGTGCCAGCAGCTCGCTCCAGGGAATTCCCTCTGGGGCCAACGTCCTGACTTTC
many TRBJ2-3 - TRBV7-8 CASSFVSTDTQYF TGTGCCAGCAGCTTTGTTAGCACAGATACGCAGTATTTT
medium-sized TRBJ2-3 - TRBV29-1 CSVDESGSQADTQYF TGCAGCGTTGATGAGAGCGGGTCTCAGGCAGATACGCAGTATTTT
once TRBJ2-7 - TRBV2 CASSVRLRGHRSYEQYF TGTGCCAGCAGTGTTCGTCTCCGCGGACATCGATCCTACGAGCAGTACTTC
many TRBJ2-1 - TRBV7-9 CASSLVRPIRDEQFF TGTGCCAGCAGCTTAGTTCGGCCAATAAGGGATGAGCAGTTCTTC
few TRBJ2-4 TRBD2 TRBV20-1 CSAAPRLAGGLGSQYF TGCAGTGCTGCCCCCCGACTAGCGGGAGGGCTAGGGAGTCAGTACTTC
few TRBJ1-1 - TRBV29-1 CSVYSYGAFF TGCAGCGTCTACTCCTATGGAGCTTTCTTT
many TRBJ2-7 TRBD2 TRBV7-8 CASSGGRASYEQYF TGTGCCAGCAGCGGCGGGAGGGCATCCTACGAGCAGTACTTC
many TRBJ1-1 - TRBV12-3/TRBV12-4 CASSPGDLTDTEAFF TGTGCCAGCAGTCCTGGGGACCTCACGGATACTGAAGCTTTCTTT
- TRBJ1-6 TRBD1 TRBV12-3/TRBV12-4 CASSLNRGVSYNSPLHF TGTGCCAGCAGTTTAAACAGGGGAGTTTCCTATAATTCACCCCTCCACTTT